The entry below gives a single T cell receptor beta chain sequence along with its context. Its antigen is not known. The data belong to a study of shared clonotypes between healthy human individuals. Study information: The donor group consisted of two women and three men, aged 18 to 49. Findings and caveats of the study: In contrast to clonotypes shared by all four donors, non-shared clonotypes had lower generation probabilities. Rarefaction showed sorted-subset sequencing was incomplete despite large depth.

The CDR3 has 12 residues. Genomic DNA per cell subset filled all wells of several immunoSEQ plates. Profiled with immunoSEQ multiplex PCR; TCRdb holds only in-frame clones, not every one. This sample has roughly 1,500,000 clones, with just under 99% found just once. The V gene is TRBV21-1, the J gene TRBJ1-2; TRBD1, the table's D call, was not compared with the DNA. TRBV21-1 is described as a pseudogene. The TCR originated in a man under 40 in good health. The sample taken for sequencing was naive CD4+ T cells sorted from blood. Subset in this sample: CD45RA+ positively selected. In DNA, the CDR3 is TGTGCCAGCAGCAACAGGGCCCAATGGTACACCTTC. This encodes CASSNRAQWYTF.